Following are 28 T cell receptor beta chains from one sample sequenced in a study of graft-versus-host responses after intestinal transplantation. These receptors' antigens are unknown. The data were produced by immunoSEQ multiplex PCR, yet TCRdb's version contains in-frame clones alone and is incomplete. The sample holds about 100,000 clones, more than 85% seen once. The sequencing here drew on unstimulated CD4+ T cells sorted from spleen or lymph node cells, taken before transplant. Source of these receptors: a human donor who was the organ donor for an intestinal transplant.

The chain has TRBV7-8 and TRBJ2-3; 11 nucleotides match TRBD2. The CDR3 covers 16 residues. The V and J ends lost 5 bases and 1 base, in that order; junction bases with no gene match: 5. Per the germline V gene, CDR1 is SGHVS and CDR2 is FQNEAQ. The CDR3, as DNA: TGTGCCAGCAGCCCATTACTAGCGGGGGGCACAGATACGCAGTATTTT. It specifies CASSPLLAGGTDTQYF.

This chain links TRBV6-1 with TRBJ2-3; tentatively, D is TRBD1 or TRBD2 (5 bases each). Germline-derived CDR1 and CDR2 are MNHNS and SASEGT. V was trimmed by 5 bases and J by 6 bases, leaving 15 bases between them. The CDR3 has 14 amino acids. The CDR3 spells CASSTGRGRDTQYF. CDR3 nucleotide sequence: TGTGCCAGCAGTACCGGACGGGGCCGCGATACGCAGTATTTT.

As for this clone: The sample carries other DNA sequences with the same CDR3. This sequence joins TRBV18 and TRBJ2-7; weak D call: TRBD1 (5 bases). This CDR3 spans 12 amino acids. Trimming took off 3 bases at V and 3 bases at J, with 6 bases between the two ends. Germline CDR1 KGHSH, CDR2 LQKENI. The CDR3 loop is CASSPDSYEQYF. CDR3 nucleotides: TGTGCCAGCTCACCCGACAGCTACGAGCAGTACTTC. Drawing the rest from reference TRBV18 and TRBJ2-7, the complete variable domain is NAGVMQNPRHLVRRRGQEARLRCSPMKGHSHVYWYRQLPEEGLKFMVYLQKENIIDESGMPKERFSAEFPKEGPSILRIQQVVRGDSAAYFCASSPDSYEQYFGPGTRLTVT.

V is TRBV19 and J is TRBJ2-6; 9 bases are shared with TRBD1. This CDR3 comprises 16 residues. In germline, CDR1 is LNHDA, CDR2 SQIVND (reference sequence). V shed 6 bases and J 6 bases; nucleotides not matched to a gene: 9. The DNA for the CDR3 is TGTGCCAGTAGCGGACAGGGGACTGTTGTGGCCAACGTCCTGACTTTC. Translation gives CASSGQGTVVANVLTF.

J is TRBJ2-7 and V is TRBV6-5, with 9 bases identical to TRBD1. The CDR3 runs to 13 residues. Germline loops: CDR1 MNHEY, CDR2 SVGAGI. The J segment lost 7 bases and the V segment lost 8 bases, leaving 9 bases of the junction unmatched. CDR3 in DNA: TGTGCCAGCCGGGAACAGGGGGCGCGGGAGCAGTACTTC. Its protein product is CASREQGAREQYF.

CDR3 sequence: CASSVGGVSNQPQHF. CDR3 nucleotide sequence: TGTGCCAGCAGCGTAGGGGGGGTGAGCAATCAGCCCCAGCATTTT. V usage is TRBV9 and J usage is TRBJ1-5; tentatively, D is TRBD1 (5 bases). Trimming stripped 0 bases from V and 1 base from J, with 8 bases between. This CDR3 spans 15 amino acids. The germline V gene encodes CDR1 SGDLS and CDR2 YYNGEE. The variable domain in full, with the rest retrieved from reference TRBV9 and TRBJ1-5, is DSGVTQTPKHLITATGQRVTLRCSPRSGDLSVYWYQQSLDQGLQFLIQYYNGEERAKGNILERFSAQQFPDLHSELNLSSLELGDSALYFCASSVGGVSNQPQHFGDGTRLSIL.

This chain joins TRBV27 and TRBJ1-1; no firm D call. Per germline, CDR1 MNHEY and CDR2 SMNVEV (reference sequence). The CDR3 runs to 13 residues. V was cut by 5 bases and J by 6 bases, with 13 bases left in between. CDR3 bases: TGTGCCAGCAGTCTCAAAAGGAGAGCTGAAGCTTTCTTT. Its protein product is CASSLKRRAEAFF.

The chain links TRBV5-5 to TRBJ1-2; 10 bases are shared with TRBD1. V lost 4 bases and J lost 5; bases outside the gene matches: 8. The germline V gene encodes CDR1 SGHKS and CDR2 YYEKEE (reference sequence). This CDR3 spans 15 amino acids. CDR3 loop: CASSLGQGVAYGYTF. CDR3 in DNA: TGTGCCAGCAGCCTCGGACAGGGGGTAGCGTATGGCTACACCTTC.

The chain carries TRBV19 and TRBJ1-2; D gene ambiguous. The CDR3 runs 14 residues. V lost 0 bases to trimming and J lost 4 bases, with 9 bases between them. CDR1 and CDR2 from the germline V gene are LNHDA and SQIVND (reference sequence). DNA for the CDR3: TGTGCCAGTAGTATAGATGAGGGAAGCTATGGCTACACCTTC. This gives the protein CASSIDEGSYGYTF.

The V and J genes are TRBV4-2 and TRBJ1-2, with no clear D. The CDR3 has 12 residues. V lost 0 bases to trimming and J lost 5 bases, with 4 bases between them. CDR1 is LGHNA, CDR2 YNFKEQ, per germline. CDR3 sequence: CASSQELYGYTF. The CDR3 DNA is TGTGCCAGCAGCCAAGAGCTTTATGGCTACACCTTC.

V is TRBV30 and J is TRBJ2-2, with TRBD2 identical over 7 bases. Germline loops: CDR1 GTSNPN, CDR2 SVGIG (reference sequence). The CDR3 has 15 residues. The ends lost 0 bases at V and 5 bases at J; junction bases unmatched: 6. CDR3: CAWSVHTGRTGELFF. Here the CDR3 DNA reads TGTGCCTGGAGTGTTCATACCGGGAGGACCGGGGAGCTGTTTTTT.

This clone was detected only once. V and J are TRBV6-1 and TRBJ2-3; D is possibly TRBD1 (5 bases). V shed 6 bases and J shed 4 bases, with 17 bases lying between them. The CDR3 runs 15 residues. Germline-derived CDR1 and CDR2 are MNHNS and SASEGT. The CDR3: CASSRDGAKADTQYF. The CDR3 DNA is TGTGCCAGCAGCCGCGATGGGGCCAAGGCAGATACGCAGTATTTT.

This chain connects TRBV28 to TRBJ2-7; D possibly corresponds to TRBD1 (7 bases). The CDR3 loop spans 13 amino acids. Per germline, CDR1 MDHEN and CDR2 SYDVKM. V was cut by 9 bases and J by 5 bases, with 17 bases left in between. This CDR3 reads CASTTQGRHEQYF. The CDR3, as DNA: TGTGCCAGTACGACACAGGGGAGGCACGAGCAGTACTTC.

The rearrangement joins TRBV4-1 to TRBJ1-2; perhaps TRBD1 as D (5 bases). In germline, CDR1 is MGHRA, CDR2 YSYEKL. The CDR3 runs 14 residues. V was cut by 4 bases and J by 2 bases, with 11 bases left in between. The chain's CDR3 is CASSPGTENYGYTF. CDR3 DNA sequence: TGCGCCAGCAGCCCGGGGACGGAGAACTATGGCTACACCTTC.

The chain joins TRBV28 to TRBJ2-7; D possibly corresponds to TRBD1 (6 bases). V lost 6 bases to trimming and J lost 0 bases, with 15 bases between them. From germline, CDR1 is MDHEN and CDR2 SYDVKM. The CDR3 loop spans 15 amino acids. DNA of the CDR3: TGTGCCAGCAGCCCGTCAGGGGCCTCCTCCTACGAGCAGTACTTC. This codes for CASSPSGASSYEQYF.

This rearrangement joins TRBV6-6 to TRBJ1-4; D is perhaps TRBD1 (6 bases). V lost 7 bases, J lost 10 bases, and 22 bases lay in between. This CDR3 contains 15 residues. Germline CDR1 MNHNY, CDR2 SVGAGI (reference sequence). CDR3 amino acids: CASTPQTGGAGKLFF. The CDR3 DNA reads TGTGCCAGCACCCCACAAACGGGGGGCGCGGGAAAACTGTTTTTT.

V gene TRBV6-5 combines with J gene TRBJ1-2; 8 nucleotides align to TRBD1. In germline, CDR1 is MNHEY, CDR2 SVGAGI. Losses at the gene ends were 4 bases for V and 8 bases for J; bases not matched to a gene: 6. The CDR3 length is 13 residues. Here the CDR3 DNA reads TGTGCCAGCAGTTCGACAGGGGAGGGCGGCTACACCTTC. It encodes CASSSTGEGGYTF.

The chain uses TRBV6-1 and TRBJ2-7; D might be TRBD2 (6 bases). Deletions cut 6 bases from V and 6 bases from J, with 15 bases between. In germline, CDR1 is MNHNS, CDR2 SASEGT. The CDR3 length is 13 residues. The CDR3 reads CASRGRWVAEQYF. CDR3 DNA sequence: TGTGCCAGCAGGGGGAGGTGGGTGGCCGAGCAGTACTTC.

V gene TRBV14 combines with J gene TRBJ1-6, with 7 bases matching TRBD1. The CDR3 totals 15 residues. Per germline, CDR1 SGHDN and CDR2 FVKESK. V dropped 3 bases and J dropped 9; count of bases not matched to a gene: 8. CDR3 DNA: TGTGCCAGCAGCCATCTCGGGACAGTTTTTTCACCCCTCCACTTT. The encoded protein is CASSHLGTVFSPLHF.

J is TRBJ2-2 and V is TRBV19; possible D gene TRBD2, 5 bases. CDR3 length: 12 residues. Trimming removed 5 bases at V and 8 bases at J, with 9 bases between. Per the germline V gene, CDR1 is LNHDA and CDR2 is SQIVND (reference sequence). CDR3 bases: TGTGCCAGTAGTTACGGGATGGGGGAGCTGTTTTTT. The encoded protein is CASSYGMGELFF.

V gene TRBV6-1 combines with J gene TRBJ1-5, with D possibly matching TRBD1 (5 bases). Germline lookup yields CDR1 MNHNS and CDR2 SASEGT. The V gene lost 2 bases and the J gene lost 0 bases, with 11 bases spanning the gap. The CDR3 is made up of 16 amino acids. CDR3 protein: CASSEFRGYSNQPQHF. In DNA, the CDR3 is TGTGCCAGCAGTGAATTTAGGGGTTATAGCAATCAGCCCCAGCATTTT.

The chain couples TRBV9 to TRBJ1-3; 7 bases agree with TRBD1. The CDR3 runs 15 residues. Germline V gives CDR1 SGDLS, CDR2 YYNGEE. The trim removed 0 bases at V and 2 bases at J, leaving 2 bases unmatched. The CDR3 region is CASSVATGAGNTIYF. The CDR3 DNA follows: TGTGCCAGCAGCGTAGCAACAGGGGCTGGAAACACCATATATTTT.

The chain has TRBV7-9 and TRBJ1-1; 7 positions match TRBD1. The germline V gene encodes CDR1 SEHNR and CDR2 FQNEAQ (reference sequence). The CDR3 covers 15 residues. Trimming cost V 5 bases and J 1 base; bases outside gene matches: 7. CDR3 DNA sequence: TGTGCCAGCAGCGATAAGGGGACAGCGAACACTGAAGCTTTCTTT. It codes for CASSDKGTANTEAFF.

The CDR3 region is CASSPPSGSSYNEQFF. The CDR3, as DNA: TGTGCCAGCTCACCACCGAGCGGGAGCTCCTACAATGAGCAGTTCTTC. The chain combines TRBV18 with TRBJ2-1; TRBD2 matches 8 bases. Germline V gene sequence: CDR1 KGHSH, CDR2 LQKENI. V was clipped by 0 bases and J by 0 bases; unmatched bases: 1. This CDR3 is built from 16 residues.

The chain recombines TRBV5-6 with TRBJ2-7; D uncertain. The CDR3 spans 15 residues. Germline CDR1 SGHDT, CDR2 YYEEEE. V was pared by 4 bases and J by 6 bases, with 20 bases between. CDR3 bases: TGTGCCAGCAGCCCCCGCGGCATTGGGTCTGGCGAGCAGTACTTC. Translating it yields CASSPRGIGSGEQYF.

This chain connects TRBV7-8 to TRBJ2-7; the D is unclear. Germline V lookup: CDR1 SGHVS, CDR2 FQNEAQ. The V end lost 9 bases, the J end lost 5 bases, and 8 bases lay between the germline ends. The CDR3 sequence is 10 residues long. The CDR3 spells CASGHDEQYF. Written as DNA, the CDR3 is TGTGCCAGTGGTCACGACGAGCAGTACTTC.

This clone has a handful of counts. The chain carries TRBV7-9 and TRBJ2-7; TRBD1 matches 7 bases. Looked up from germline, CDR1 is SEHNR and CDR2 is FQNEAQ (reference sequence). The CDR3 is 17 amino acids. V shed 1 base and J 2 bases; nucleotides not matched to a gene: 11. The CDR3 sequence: CASSLGESGQRAYEQYF. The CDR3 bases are TGTGCCAGCAGCTTAGGGGAATCGGGACAGAGAGCCTACGAGCAGTACTTC.

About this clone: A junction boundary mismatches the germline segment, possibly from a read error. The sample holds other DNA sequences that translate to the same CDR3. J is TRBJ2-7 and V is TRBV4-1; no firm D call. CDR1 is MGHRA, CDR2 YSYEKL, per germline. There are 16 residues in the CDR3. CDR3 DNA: TGCGCCAGCAGCCTATTTTATAACGGGCTCTCCTACGAACAGTACTTC. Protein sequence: CASSLFYNGLSYEQYF.